This T cell receptor (beta chain) was sequenced in a study of OX40 agonist ivuxolimab in advanced cancers. As for the study more broadly: Ivuxolimab was a fully human IgG2 agonistic monoclonal antibody targeting the costimulatory receptor OX40 (CD134). Intravenous ivuxolimab was administered to patients every 2 weeks at six dose levels: 0.01, 0.1, 0.3, 1.5, 3 and 10 mg/kg. Three dose-escalation patients achieved partial responses, one with hepatocellular carcinoma and two with cutaneous melanoma. Peripheral TCRbeta sequencing was intended to test whether TCR sequence diversity was altered and clonal T-cell expansion was caused by ivuxolimab. Among the roughly 52 dose-escalation patients, roughly 20 had hepatocellular carcinoma, 15 or so melanoma, 9 renal cell carcinoma and 9 head and neck cancer. Prior anti-PD-1, anti-PD-L1 or anti-CTLA-4 therapy was permitted, and about 40% of dose-escalation patients had received checkpoint inhibitors. The monotherapy dose-escalation portion (N ≈ 52 patients) of the phase I ivuxolimab trial is reported in the paper. In the dose-escalation cohort, approximately 82% of patients were male, and the mean age was approximately 60 years, with a range of roughly 20 to 80. What the research found in general, with its limitations: Low levels of normalized T-cell clonal expansion were also seen in some patients who did not respond. After ivuxolimab, CD8+ T cells had more expanded clones than CD4+ T cells on average. The antigen specificity of the clonally expanded peripheral T cells was not determined. In the 0.1-3.0 mg/kg groups, partial responders were among the patients with the lowest normalized peripheral clonal expansion, particularly in CD8+ T cells. At doses of 0.1 to 3.0 mg/kg, clonal expansion of both CD4+ and CD8+ blood T cells was observed from baseline to week 6.

Genomic DNA was extracted from sorted cells for sequencing of the TCRbeta CDR3 region. The immunoSEQ Assay was used for sequencing of TCRbeta CDR3 regions. TCRdb provides this immuneACCESS table in a form limited to in-frame rearrangements. Some clones are lacking; in checked studies, under half of them reflect an unresolved V gene, and why the rest are absent is not known. In this sample the table shows roughly 80,000 clones, about 82% of which occur a single time. The ten largest clonotypes hold around 7% of the sample. Worth noting for this clone: The clone's antigen remains unknown. Per-nucleotide qualities are absent, and no much larger clonotype sits a single base away.

CDR1 and CDR2 are drawn from the germline V gene (reference sequence): SGHAT, FQDESV. Germline trimming amounts to 3 bases on V and 1 base on J, with 0 as the count of junction bases outside the gene matches. Including the terminal cysteine and phenylalanine, the CDR3 comprises 15 residues. The DNA shown is the 45-base CDR3, in frame from base 1. Patients with autoimmune disease history or receiving systemic immunosuppression were excluded from the trial. Peripheral blood for TCR sequencing was collected from all dose cohorts at baseline, on cycle 4 day 1, and on cycle 7 day 1. The samples were drawn from a first-in-human, open-label, multicenter phase I dose-escalation trial of ivuxolimab. The trial enrolled adults with locally advanced or metastatic head and neck squamous cell, hepatocellular, melanoma or renal cell carcinoma. Before TCR sequencing, CD4+ and CD8+ T cells were separately sorted from peripheral blood.

The V and J genes are TRBV11-1 and TRBJ1-3; 10 bases in the junction line up with TRBD1. The sample here was CD4+ or CD8+ T cells sorted from blood, taken in a trial of the OX40 agonist ivuxolimab. The clonotype originates from an adult with an advanced solid tumor such as melanoma, head and neck, liver or kidney cancer. The CDR3 is CASSLGQGSGNTIYF. Here is the DNA: TGTGCCAGCAGCTTGGGACAGGGGTCTGGAAACACCATATATTTT.